The T cell receptor (beta chain) under discussion was sequenced for a study of T-cell reconstitution after alpha-beta-depleted transplantation in children. Study-wide results and limits: Some patients showed high day-60 TCRbeta diversity, which derived from surviving recipient T cells and thymic progenitors. Counts and diversity of T cells one year after transplant came mostly from newly produced T cells.

This clonotype was seen more than once but under ten times. The target antigen is unknown. Preparation of the TCRbeta library used unique molecular identifiers. TCRdb analysed the PCR reads with MiXCR anew, one entry per CDR3 protein. The sample has some 200,000 distinct CDR3 sequences; approximately 8.4% are singletons. Trimming at V came to 5 bases and at J to 7 bases, leaving 8 bases not matched to a gene. Germline CDR1 MNHEY, CDR2 SMNVEV (reference sequence). The CDR3 covers 15 residues. The chain joins TRBV27 to TRBJ1-2, with TRBD1 matching over 12 bases. Sequencing used PBMCs, mostly from graft donor cells, obtained 360 days after TCRalphabeta/CD19-depleted stem cell transplant. This clonotype was sampled from a male patient between 2 and 10 years old who had a stem cell transplant for acute myeloid leukemia, so the T cells may come from the graft donor. The CDR3 protein is CASSPRGQGARGYTF. The CDR3 bases are TGTGCCAGCAGTCCTAGGGGACAGGGGGCGCGTGGCTACACCTTC.